These 14 T cell receptor beta chains originate from one sample sequenced in a study of blood T cell repertoires in COVID-19. Using immunoSEQ multiplex PCR, the repertoire was profiled, and TCRdb retains in-frame clones only, with some absent. The sample consists of under 200,000 clones, 80% to 90% of them appearing once. The specimen sequenced was PBMCs or T cells enriched from blood (not recorded which). These receptors were collected from a man aged 50-59 years who had recovered from COVID-19.

The rearrangement uses TRBV5-1 and TRBJ1-4, with TRBD1 as a possible D gene (6 bases). Per germline, CDR1 SGHRS and CDR2 YFSETQ. Trimming cost V 4 bases and J 7 bases, with 14 bases left between them. This CDR3 is 14 amino acids long. CDR3 coding DNA: TGCGCCAGCAGCCCGACCGGGACACGTGAAAAACTGTTTTTT. This sequence encodes CASSPTGTREKLFF.

The chain recombines TRBV7-2 with TRBJ1-4; TRBD1 might be the D (6 bases). The CDR3 runs 15 residues. Trimming shortened V by 6 bases and J by 3 bases, and 14 bases separated the two germline ends. CDR1 and CDR2 from the germline V gene are SGHTA and FQGNSA. Written as DNA, the CDR3 is TGTGCCAGCAGTGTCAGGCGGGGGCCTAATGAAAAACTGTTTTTT. It encodes CASSVRRGPNEKLFF. The complete variable domain, with remaining parts taken from reference TRBV7-2 and TRBJ1-4, reads GAGVSQSPSNKVTEKGKDVELRCDPISGHTALYWYRQSLGQGLEFLIYFQGNSAPDKSGLPSDRFSAERTGGSVSTLTIQRTQQEDSAVYLCASSVRRGPNEKLFFGSGTQLSVL.

The gene calls are TRBV7-9 and TRBJ1-1, with TRBD1 identical over 9 bases. The CDR3 spans 16 residues. Germline lookup yields CDR1 SEHNR and CDR2 FQNEAQ (reference sequence). V shed 3 bases and J 1 base; nucleotides not matched to a gene: 6. The CDR3 DNA follows: TGTGCCAGCAGCTTTTCACAGGGGGCCGGGAACACTGAAGCTTTCTTT. Amino acid sequence: CASSFSQGAGNTEAFF.

The chain links TRBV29-1 to TRBJ1-1; D possibly corresponds to TRBD1 (6 bases). The CDR3 totals 13 residues. V was cut by 4 bases and J by 1 base, with 10 bases left in between. Looked up from germline, CDR1 is SQVTM and CDR2 is ANQGSEA. The CDR3 loop reads CSVAWTENTEAFF. The CDR3 DNA follows: TGCAGCGTTGCATGGACAGAGAACACTGAAGCTTTCTTT.

The chain is built from TRBV14 and TRBJ2-3; D not certain. The CDR3 runs to 14 residues. The ends were cut back, 3 bases at V and 7 bases at J, with 14 bases in the middle. CDR1 and CDR2 from the germline V gene are SGHDN and FVKESK. CDR3 protein: CASSQELRINTQYF. The CDR3 bases are TGTGCCAGCAGCCAGGAACTCAGGATTAATACGCAGTATTTT.

This clone appeared many times. The genes are TRBV5-1 and TRBJ2-7; 8 bases fit TRBD1. This CDR3 has 14 amino acids. V dropped 5 bases and J dropped 5; count of bases not matched to a gene: 9. CDR1 is SGHRS, CDR2 YFSETQ, per germline. CDR3 amino acids: CASSRTGTLNEQYF. The CDR3 DNA sequence: TGCGCCAGCAGTCGGACAGGGACCCTCAACGAGCAGTACTTC. The full variable domain, in which reference TRBV5-1 and TRBJ2-7 provide the parts outside the CDR3, is KAGVTQTPRYLIKTRGQQVTLSCSPISGHRSVSWYQQTPGQGLQFLFEYFSETQRNKGNFPGRFSGRQFSNSRSEMNVSTLELGDSALYLCASSRTGTLNEQYFGPGTRLTVT.

The rearrangement links TRBV27 to TRBJ2-1, with 10 bases identical to TRBD2. V gave up 4 bases and J gave up 3 bases; unmatched junction bases: 0. Germline values: CDR1 MNHEY, CDR2 SMNVEV (reference sequence). The CDR3 contains 14 residues. In DNA, the CDR3 is TGTGCCAGCAGTTGGACTAGCGGCTACAATGAGCAGTTCTTC. Amino acids: CASSWTSGYNEQFF.

The chain carries TRBV5-1 and TRBJ2-1, with 12 bases identical to TRBD2. This CDR3 region has 17 residues. CDR1 and CDR2 (germline): SGHRS, YFSETQ. After removal of 7 bases from V and 7 bases from J, the junction contained 15 bases not matched to a gene. The CDR3 DNA follows: TGCGCCAGCGCTCCAAGATCTAGCGGGGGGGCTCTAAATGAGCAGTTCTTC. It translates to CASAPRSSGGALNEQFF.

This clone was counted between two and nine times. The rearrangement joins TRBV27 to TRBJ1-6; a possible D gene is TRBD1 (6 bases). The CDR3 is 15 amino acids. Trimming removed 5 bases at V and 4 bases at J, with 12 bases between. Germline CDR1 reads MNHEY; CDR2 reads SMNVEV (reference sequence). CDR3 DNA sequence: TGTGCCAGCAGTCCCCGAAGGGGGTATAATTCACCCCTCCACTTT. This gives the protein CASSPRRGYNSPLHF.

In its sample, this clone was seen a few times. The chain recombines TRBV18 with TRBJ1-1; TRBD1 might be the D (5 bases). The CDR3 totals 15 residues. CDR1 and CDR2 (germline): KGHSH, LQKENI. Trimming took 3 bases from V and 1 from J, leaving 12 bases between them. The CDR3 loop is CASSPRQLSNTEAFF. CDR3 DNA sequence: TGTGCCAGCTCACCCAGACAGTTATCGAACACTGAAGCTTTCTTT.

The J gene is TRBJ2-5, the V gene TRBV2, with D perhaps matching TRBD2 (6 bases). Per germline, CDR1 SNHLY and CDR2 FYNNEI. Trimming took off 7 bases at V and 5 bases at J, with 20 bases between the two ends. The CDR3 is made up of 15 amino acids. The chain's CDR3 is CASILWRVPSETQYF. The CDR3, as DNA: TGTGCCAGCATCCTCTGGAGGGTGCCTTCGGAGACCCAGTACTTC.

The genes are TRBV4-1 and TRBJ1-2, with D hard to call. Trimming took off 3 bases at V and 4 bases at J, with 15 bases between the two ends. Germline CDR1 is MGHRA and CDR2 is YSYEKL. The CDR3 spans 15 residues. The CDR3 spells CASSQIPQAGYGYTF. The CDR3 DNA reads TGCGCCAGCAGCCAGATCCCTCAAGCGGGCTATGGCTACACCTTC.

The chain is built from TRBV5-6 and TRBJ1-1; 10 positions match TRBD1. The CDR3 spans 15 residues. CDR1 is SGHDT and CDR2 is YYEEEE in the germline V gene. Losses at the gene ends were 4 bases for V and 1 base for J; bases not matched to a gene: 4. CDR3 sequence reads: CASSTGQGGNTEAFF. CDR3 sequence (DNA): TGTGCCAGCAGCACCGGACAGGGGGGGAACACTGAAGCTTTCTTT.

The rearrangement links TRBV11-2 to TRBJ2-5; possibly TRBD2 for D (6 bases). This CDR3 has 12 residues. With 3 bases removed from V and 13 bases from J, the gap between germline ends came to 15 bases. The germline V gene encodes CDR1 SGHAT and CDR2 FQNNGV. The CDR3 nucleotides read TGTGCCAGCAGCTTCCGCGGGGCCCCGGGGTACTTC. The encoded protein is CASSFRGAPGYF.